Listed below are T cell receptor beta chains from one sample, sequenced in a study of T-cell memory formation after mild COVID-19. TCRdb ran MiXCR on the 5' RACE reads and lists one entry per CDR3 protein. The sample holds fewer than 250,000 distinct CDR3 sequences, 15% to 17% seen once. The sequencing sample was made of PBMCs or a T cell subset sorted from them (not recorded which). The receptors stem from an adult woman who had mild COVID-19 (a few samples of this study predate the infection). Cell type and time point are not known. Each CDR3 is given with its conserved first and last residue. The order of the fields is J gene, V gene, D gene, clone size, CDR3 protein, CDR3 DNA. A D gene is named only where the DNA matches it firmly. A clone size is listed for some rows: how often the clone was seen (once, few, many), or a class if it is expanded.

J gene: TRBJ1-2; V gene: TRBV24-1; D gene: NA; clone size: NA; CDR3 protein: CATSDSRGGDYGYTF; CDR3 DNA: TGTGCCACCAGTGATTCCAGGGGAGGGGACTATGGCTACACCTTC
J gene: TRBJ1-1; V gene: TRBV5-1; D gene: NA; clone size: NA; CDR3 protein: CASSLEGRRITEAFF; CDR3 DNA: TGCGCCAGCAGCTTGGAAGGGAGGAGGATCACTGAAGCTTTCTTT
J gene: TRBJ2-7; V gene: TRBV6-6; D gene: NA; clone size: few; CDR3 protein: CASSYTGPSSYEQYF; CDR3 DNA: TGTGCCAGCAGTTACACGGGCCCGAGCTCCTACGAGCAGTACTTC
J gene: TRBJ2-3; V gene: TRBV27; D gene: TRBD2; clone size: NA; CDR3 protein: CASSLRPTSGKGADTQYF; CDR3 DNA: TGTGCCAGCAGTTTACGCCCGACTAGCGGGAAGGGTGCAGATACGCAGTATTTT
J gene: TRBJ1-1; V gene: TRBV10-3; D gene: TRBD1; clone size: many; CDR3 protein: CAIRPGQGVNTEAFF; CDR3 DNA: TGTGCCATCAGACCGGGACAGGGGGTGAACACTGAAGCTTTCTTT
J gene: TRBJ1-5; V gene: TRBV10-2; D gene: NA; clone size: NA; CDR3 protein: CASSESEINQPQHF; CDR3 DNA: TGCGCCAGCAGTGAGTCAGAGATCAATCAGCCCCAGCATTTT
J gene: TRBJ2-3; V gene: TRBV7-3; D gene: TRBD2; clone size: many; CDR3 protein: CASSLWAPSGGTPDTQYF; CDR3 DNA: TGTGCCAGCAGCTTATGGGCTCCTAGCGGGGGGACACCAGATACGCAGTATTTT
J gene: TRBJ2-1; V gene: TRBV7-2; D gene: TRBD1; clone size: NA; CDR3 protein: CASSMDRYSYNEQFF; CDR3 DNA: TGTGCCAGCAGCATGGACAGGTACTCCTACAATGAGCAGTTCTTC
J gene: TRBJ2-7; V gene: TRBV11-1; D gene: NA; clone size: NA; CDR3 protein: CASSLDSGSWDEQYF; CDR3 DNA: TGTGCCAGCAGCTTAGATAGCGGTTCATGGGACGAGCAGTACTTC
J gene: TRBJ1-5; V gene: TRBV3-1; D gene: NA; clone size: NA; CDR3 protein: CASSQEMGYNQPQHF; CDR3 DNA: TGTGCCAGCAGCCAAGAGATGGGGTACAATCAGCCCCAGCATTTT
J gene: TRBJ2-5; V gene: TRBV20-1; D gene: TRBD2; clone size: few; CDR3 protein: CSARRTSGTPGETQYF; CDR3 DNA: TGCAGTGCTAGACGGACTAGCGGGACGCCCGGGGAGACCCAGTACTTC
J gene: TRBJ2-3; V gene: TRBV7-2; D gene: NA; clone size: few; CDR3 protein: CASSFRPGADTQYF; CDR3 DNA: TGTGCCAGCAGCTTCCGTCCGGGGGCAGATACGCAGTATTTT
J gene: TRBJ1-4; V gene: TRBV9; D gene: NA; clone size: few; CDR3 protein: CASSVGPTNEKLFF; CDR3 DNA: TGTGCCAGCAGCGTAGGACCAACTAATGAAAAACTGTTTTTT
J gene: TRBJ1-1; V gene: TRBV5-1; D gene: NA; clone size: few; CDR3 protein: CASSLGDPGLATMNTEAFF; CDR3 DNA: TGCGCCAGCAGCTTGGGGGACCCGGGTTTGGCTACCATGAACACTGAAGCTTTCTTT
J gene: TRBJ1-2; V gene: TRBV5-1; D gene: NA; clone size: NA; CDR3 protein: CASSLPRANYGYTF; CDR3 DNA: TGCGCCAGCAGCCTCCCCAGAGCTAACTATGGCTACACCTTC
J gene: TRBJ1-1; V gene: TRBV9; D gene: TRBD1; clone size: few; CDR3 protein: CASSVMTGANEAFF; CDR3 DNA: TGTGCCAGCAGCGTAATGACAGGGGCGAATGAAGCTTTCTTT
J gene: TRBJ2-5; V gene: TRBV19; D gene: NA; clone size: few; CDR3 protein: CASNAGQRSGETQYF; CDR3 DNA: TGTGCCAGTAACGCGGGACAGAGGTCGGGGGAGACCCAGTACTTC
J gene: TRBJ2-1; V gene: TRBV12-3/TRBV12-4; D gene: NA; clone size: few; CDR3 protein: CASSSQSLSRSDEQFF; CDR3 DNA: TGTGCCAGCAGTTCCCAGTCCCTATCGCGTTCCGATGAGCAGTTCTTC
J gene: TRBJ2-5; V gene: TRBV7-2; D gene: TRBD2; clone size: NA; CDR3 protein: CASSLKAGTSSQTQYF; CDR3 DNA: TGTGCCAGCAGCTTAAAGGCCGGGACTAGCAGCCAGACCCAGTACTTC
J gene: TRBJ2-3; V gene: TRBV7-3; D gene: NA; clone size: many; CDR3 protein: CASSKNGRTKTDTQYF; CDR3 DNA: TGTGCCAGCAGTAAAAACGGCAGGACTAAGACAGATACGCAGTATTTT
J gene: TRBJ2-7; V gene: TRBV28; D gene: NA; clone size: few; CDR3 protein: CASSRALRRGYEQYF; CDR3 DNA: TGTGCCAGCAGCAGAGCCCTAAGAAGGGGCTACGAGCAGTACTTC
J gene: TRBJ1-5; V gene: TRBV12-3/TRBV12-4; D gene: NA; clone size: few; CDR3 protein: CASTSRGWAQHF; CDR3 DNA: TGTGCCAGCACCTCAAGGGGTTGGGCCCAGCATTTT
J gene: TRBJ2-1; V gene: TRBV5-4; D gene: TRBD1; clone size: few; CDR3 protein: CASSSTFGTGAASGYNEQFF; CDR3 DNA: TGTGCCAGCAGCTCTACATTCGGGACAGGGGCCGCGTCCGGTTACAATGAGCAGTTCTTC
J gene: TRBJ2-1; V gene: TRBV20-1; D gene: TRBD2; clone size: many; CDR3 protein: CSARDLRIAGFSYNEQFF; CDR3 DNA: TGCAGTGCTAGAGATCTCAGAATAGCGGGATTCTCCTACAATGAGCAGTTCTTC
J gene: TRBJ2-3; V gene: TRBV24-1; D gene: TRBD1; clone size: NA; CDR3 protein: CATSEPGQGATDTQYF; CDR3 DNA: TGTGCCACCAGTGAACCTGGACAGGGGGCCACAGATACGCAGTATTTT
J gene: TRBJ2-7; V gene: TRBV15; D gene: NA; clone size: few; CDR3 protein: CATSSATRDVAYEQYF; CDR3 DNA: TGTGCCACCAGCAGTGCCACACGGGACGTAGCCTACGAGCAGTACTTC